This T cell receptor beta chain was found in a study of graft-versus-host responses after intestinal transplantation. Produced via immunoSEQ multiplex PCR; TCRdb's table is partial and in-frame only. The data contain around 88,000 clones, around 93% of them seen just once; the ten biggest clones take up about 8%. CDR3 length: 15 amino acids. Germline trimming cut 0 bases from V and 2 bases from J; bases unmatched to any gene: 3. The germline CDR1 and CDR2 sequences are MNHNY and SVGAGI (reference sequence). Regarding this clone: The antigen remains undetermined.

The TCR sequence derives from a human donor who was the organ donor for an intestinal transplant. The chain has TRBV6-6 and TRBJ2-7; 8 bases match TRBD2. The specimen was unstimulated CD8+ T cells sorted from spleen or lymph node cells, collected before transplant. The CDR3 is CASSYSLAGPYEQYF. The CDR3 DNA reads as TGTGCCAGCAGTTACTCCCTAGCGGGTCCCTACGAGCAGTACTTC.